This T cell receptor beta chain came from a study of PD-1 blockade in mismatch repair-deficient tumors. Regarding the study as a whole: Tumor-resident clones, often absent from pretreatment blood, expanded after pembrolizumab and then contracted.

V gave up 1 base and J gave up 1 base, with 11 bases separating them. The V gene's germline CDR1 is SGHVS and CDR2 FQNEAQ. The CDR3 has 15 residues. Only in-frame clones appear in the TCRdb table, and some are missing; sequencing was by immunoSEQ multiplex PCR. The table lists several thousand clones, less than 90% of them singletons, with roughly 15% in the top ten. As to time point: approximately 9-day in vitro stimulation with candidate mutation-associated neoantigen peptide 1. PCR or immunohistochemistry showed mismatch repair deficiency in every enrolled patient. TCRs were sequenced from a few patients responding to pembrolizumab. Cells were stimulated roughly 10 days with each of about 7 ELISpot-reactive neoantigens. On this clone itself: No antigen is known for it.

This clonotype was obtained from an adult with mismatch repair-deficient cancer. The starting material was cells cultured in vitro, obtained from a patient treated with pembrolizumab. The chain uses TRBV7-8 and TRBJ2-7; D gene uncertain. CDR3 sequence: CASSLVAALSYEQYF. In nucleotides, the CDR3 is TGTGCCAGCAGCTTAGTTGCGGCCCTATCCTACGAGCAGTACTTC.